The present entry profiles one TCR beta chain with its context. What it recognizes is unknown. This entry belongs to a study of CD8 T cells in Susac syndrome. In the study overall: When blood was drawn, the patients with Susac syndrome were therapy-naive, on corticosteroids, or on intravenous immunoglobulin alone. Overall study findings and caveats: CD4+ T cell repertoires in Susac syndrome lacked clonal expansion.

The V gene's germline CDR1 is MNHEY and CDR2 SVGAGI. The V gene lost 7 bases and the J gene lost 0 bases, with 10 bases spanning the gap. The CDR3 covers 14 residues. Negative isolation yielded CD4+ and CD8+ T cells, and FACS enriched TEMRA cells. The authors reverse transcribed 0.5 to 1 ug RNA with random hexamers. TCRdb ran MiXCR on the immunoSEQ multiplex PCR reads and lists one entry per CDR3 protein. The table lists approximately 210,000 distinct CDR3 sequences, approximately 94% of them singletons. The J gene is TRBJ2-1, the V gene TRBV6-5, with a weak D call TRBD2 (5 bases). The specimen sequenced was CD4+ T cells from PBMCs. The sequence came from a human donor with Susac syndrome. CDR3 sequence: CASKSGSSYNEQFF. CDR3 nucleotides: TGTGCCAGCAAGTCGGGGTCCTCCTACAATGAGCAGTTCTTC.